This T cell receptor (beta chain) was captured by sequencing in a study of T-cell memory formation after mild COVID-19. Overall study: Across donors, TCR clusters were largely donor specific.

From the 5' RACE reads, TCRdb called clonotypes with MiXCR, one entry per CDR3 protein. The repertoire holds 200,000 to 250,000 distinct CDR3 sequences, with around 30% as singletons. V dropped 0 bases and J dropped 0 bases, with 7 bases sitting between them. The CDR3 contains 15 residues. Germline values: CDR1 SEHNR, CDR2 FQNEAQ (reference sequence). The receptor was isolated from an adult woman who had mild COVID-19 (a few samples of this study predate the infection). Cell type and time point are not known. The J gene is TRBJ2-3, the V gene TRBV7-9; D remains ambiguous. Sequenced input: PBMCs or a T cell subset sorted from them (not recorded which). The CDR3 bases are TGTGCCAGCAGCTTAGCGCGGAGTAGCACAGATACGCAGTATTTT. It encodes CASSLARSSTDTQYF.